One T cell receptor (beta chain) is described in this entry. Its antigen is as yet unknown. Vbeta (60) and Jbeta (13) primers were used in the PCR. Using immunoSEQ multiplex PCR, the repertoire was profiled, and TCRdb retains in-frame clones only, with some absent. The repertoire includes approximately 130,000 clones, around 82% of them detected once, and approximately 1.7% sits in the top ten. This entry comes from a study of cytomegalovirus exposure and HLA in healthy donors. Regarding the study as a whole: Sequencing had likely introduced a cluster of highly shared sequence variants as an artifact. Later analysis suggested most CMV-associated TCR beta chains were HLA-restricted.

The CDR3 loop spans 12 amino acids. V was clipped by 6 bases and J by 7 bases, with 10 bases between them. Germline V CDR1 and CDR2: SNHLY, FYNNEI. The TCR comes from a boy aged 10-17 years in good health and CMV-seronegative. Specimen: PBMCs. The V call is TRBV2, the J call TRBJ1-5; maybe TRBD1 (6 bases). DNA for the CDR3: TGTGCCAGCAGCAGGGGTGACCAGCCCCAGCATTTT. Protein: CASSRGDQPQHF.